This T cell receptor beta chain was sequenced during a study of early T cells in non-severe SARS-CoV-2 infection. Study-wide context: Chains were not paired, and sequencing was done on bulk RNA from unsorted whole blood. Findings and caveats of the study: Using VDJdb, the matching emphasized anti-spike CD8 responses while missing private and CD4 specificities.

This clonotype was picked up many times. Antigen: not known. Separate cDNA molecules each had unique molecular identifiers attached to them. TCRdb used MiXCR to reprocess the 5' RACE reads, holding one entry per CDR3 protein. The table shows approximately 80,000 distinct CDR3 sequences, with about 10% occurring only once. This CDR3 has 14 amino acids. CDR1 and CDR2 (germline): LGHDT, YNNKEL (reference sequence). V gave up 4 bases and J gave up 5 bases; unmatched junction bases: 2. The receptor comes from an adult who was a healthcare worker with PCR-confirmed SARS-CoV-2 infection or an uninfected control (not recorded which). The starting material was whole blood, obtained at baseline. The chain uses TRBV3-1 and TRBJ1-6, with 7 nucleotides matching TRBD1. CDR3 DNA: TGTGCCAGCAGCCCTGGACAGGATAATTCACCCCTCCACTTT. Amino acids: CASSPGQDNSPLHF.